Below are 9 T cell receptor beta chains sequenced from a single sample in a study of T cell responses to AZD1222 COVID-19 vaccine. Data came from immunoSEQ multiplex PCR; TCRdb stores just in-frame clones and leaves some out. The sample has about 150,000 clones, approximately 89% seen once. The specimen was peripheral blood, collected on day 0 of AZD1222 vaccination. Receptor source: an adult in good health.

This chain's CDR3 is CASSLGTGGAGQPQHF. CDR3 bases: TGTGCCAGCTCCCTAGGGACAGGGGGCGCAGGTCAGCCCCAGCATTTT. The rearrangement links TRBV18 to TRBJ1-5; 12 bases align to TRBD1. Germline CDR1 reads KGHSH; CDR2 reads LQKENI. Trimming cost V 6 bases and J 6 bases; bases outside gene matches: 9. This CDR3 region has 16 residues.

The rearrangement links TRBV11-3 to TRBJ1-3, with D possibly TRBD1 on 5 matching bases. Germline CDR1 is SGHNT and CDR2 is YENEEA. The CDR3 consists of 17 residues. Trimming took 0 bases from V and 0 from J, leaving 12 bases between them. This chain's CDR3 is CASSLDGALSSGNTIYF. DNA of the CDR3: TGTGCCAGCAGCTTAGATGGGGCGTTGAGCTCTGGAAACACCATATATTTT.

The chain uses TRBV19 and TRBJ1-2; 10 bases agree with TRBD1. CDR1 is LNHDA, CDR2 SQIVND, per germline (reference sequence). The CDR3 runs to 15 residues. V was pared by 4 bases and J by 4 bases, with 6 bases of the junction left unmatched. CDR3 protein: CASSNGQGGSYGYTF. CDR3 bases: TGTGCCAGTAGTAACGGACAGGGGGGGTCCTATGGCTACACCTTC.

The chain couples TRBV19 to TRBJ1-6, with D perhaps TRBD1 (6 bases). The V gene's germline CDR1 is LNHDA and CDR2 SQIVND (reference sequence). Trimming took off 0 bases at V and 7 bases at J, with 10 bases between the two ends. This CDR3 has 15 residues. The CDR3 bases are TGTGCCAGTAGTATAGATGGGGGCTTGAATTCACCCCTCCACTTT. Protein product: CASSIDGGLNSPLHF.

V is TRBV7-8 and J is TRBJ1-4; 7 bases map to TRBD1. J was trimmed by 1 base and V by 5 bases; bases with no gene match: 4. Germline loops: CDR1 SGHVS, CDR2 FQNEAQ. The CDR3 is 15 residues long. The CDR3: CASSLRQGTNEKLFF. CDR3 nucleotide sequence: TGTGCCAGCAGCCTTCGACAGGGAACTAATGAAAAACTGTTTTTT.

The chain carries TRBV9 and TRBJ2-5; tentatively, D is TRBD2 (5 bases). Looked up from germline, CDR1 is SGDLS and CDR2 is YYNGEE. Deletions cut 4 bases from V and 3 bases from J, with 13 bases between. CDR3 size: 14 residues. The CDR3 protein is CASSPRTGKETQYF. The CDR3 DNA sequence: TGTGCCAGCAGCCCTAGGACGGGGAAAGAGACCCAGTACTTC.

J is TRBJ1-2 and V is TRBV24-1, with 7 bases matching TRBD1. The CDR3 spans 15 residues. Per germline, CDR1 KGHDR and CDR2 SFDVKD. J lost 4 bases, V lost 5 bases, and 9 bases had no gene match. The CDR3 DNA is TGTGCCACCAGTGCCCCTTCACAGGGGTCCTATGGCTACACCTTC. Protein sequence: CATSAPSQGSYGYTF.

The chain couples TRBV30 to TRBJ2-5; no definite D call. Germline CDR1 and CDR2: GTSNPN and SVGIG (reference sequence). The CDR3 extends over 13 amino acids. Trimming left V 1 base short and J 5 bases short, with 11 bases between. The CDR3, as DNA: TGTGCCTGGAGTGGGGTCGCCCGGGAGACCCAGTACTTC. Residues: CAWSGVARETQYF.

This chain's CDR3 is CASSYHDRGWTEAFF. As DNA, the CDR3 is TGCGCCAGCAGCTACCACGACAGGGGGTGGACTGAAGCTTTCTTT. The chain links TRBV5-1 to TRBJ1-1, with 9 bases that match TRBD1. Germline V gene data show CDR1 as SGHRS and CDR2 as YFSETQ. This CDR3 is built from 15 residues. J lost 5 bases, V lost 3 bases, and 8 bases had no gene match.